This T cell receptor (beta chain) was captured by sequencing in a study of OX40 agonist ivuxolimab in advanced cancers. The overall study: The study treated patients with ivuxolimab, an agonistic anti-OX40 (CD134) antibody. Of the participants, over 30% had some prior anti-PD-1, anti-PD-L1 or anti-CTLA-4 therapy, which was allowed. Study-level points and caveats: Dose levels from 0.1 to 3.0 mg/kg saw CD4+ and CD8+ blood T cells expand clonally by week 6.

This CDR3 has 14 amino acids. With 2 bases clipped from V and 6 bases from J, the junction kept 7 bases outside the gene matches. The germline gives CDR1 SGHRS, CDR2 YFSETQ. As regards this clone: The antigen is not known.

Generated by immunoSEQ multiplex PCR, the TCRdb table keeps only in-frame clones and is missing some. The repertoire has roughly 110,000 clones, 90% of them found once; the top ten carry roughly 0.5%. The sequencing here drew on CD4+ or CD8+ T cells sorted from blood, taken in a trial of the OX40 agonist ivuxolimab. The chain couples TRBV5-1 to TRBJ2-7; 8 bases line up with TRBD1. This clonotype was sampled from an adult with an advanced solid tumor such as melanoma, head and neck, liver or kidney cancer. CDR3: CASSFGQGAGEQYF. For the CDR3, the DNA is TGCGCCAGCAGCTTTGGCCAGGGGGCCGGCGAGCAGTACTTC.